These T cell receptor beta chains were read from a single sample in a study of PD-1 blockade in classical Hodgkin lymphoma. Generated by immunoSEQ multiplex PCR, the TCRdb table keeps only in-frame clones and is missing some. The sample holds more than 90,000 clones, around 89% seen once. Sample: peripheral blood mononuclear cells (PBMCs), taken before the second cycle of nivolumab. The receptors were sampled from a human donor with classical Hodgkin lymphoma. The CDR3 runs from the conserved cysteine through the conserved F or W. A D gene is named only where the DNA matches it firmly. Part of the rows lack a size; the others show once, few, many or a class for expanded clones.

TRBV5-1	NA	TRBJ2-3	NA	TGCGCCAGCAGCAACAGAATGGTGGATACGCAGTATTTT	CASSNRMVDTQYF
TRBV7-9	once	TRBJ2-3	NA	TGTGCCAGCAGCCACCCCCCGCGGACAGATACGCAGTATTTT	CASSHPPRTDTQYF
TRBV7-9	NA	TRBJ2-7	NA	TGTGCCAGCAGCTTAGGAAGGGGTTTCAGCTCCTACGAGCAGTACTTC	CASSLGRGFSSYEQYF
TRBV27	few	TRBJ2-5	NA	TGTGCCAGCAGTTCGGAGGGCGCAGAGACCCAGTACTTC	CASSSEGAETQYF
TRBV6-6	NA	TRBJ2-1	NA	TGTGCCAGCAGGATGAGGGGTGGCGATGAGCAGTTCTTC	CASRMRGGDEQFF
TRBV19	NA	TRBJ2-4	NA	TGTGCCAGTAGTATTACTAGGGTCGAGAACATTCAGTACTTC	CASSITRVENIQYF
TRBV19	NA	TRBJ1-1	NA	TGTGCCAGTAGTATAGATCCCTCGACTGCCGTCCGTCTGGACACTGAAGCTTTCTTT	CASSIDPSTAVRLDTEAFF
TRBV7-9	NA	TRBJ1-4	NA	TGTGCCAGCAGCTCCCGGACAGAAACTAATGAAAAACTGTTTTTT	CASSSRTETNEKLFF
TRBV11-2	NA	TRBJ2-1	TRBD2	TGTGCCAGCAGCCCCCCCAGCGGGGGGGCGGTCAATGAGCAGTTCTTC	CASSPPSGGAVNEQFF
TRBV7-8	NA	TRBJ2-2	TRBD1	TGTGCCAGCAGACACACAGGGGCGGCTAACACCGGGGAGCTGTTTTTT	CASRHTGAANTGELFF
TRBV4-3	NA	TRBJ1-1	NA	TGCGCCAGCAGCCTGCTTCCGGGGAACACTGAAGCTTTCTTT	CASSLLPGNTEAFF
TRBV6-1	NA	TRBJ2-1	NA	TGTGCCAGCAGCAACAATGAGCAGTTCTTC	CASSNNEQFF
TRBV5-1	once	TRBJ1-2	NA	TGCGCCAGCAGCTTGGCCCTGGCCAGAGCTAACTATGGCTACACCTTC	CASSLALARANYGYTF
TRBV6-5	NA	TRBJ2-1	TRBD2	TGTGCCAGCCACCCGGGACTAGCCCCCAATGAGCAGTTCTTC	CASHPGLAPNEQFF
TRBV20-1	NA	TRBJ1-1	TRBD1	TGCAGTGCCCGACAGGGCGTAGGAGCTTTCTTT	CSARQGVGAFF
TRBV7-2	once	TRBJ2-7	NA	TGTGCCAGCACCATCGGGGGGGGGACAGTTCAGTACGAGCAGTACTTC	CASTIGGGTVQYEQYF
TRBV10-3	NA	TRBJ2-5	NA	TGTGCCATCAGTGAGGCCCAAGAGACCCAGTACTTC	CAISEAQETQYF
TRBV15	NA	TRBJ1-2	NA	TGTGCCACCAGCAGAGATGGAGAACAGGGCTACACCTTC	CATSRDGEQGYTF
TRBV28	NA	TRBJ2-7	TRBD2	TGTGCCAGCACCGGGGGGTGGGCTCCCTCCTACGAGCAGTACTTC	CASTGGWAPSYEQYF
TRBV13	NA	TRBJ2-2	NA	TGTGCCAGCAGCCAATCAAGCACCGGGGAGCTGTTTTTT	CASSQSSTGELFF
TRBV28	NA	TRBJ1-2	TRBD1	TGTGCCAGCAGCCCGACAGGGGCGTATGGCTACACCTTC	CASSPTGAYGYTF
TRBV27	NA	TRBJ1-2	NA	TGTGCCAGCAGTTTAGCCGGGGGGCGCATCTATGGCTACACCTTC	CASSLAGGRIYGYTF
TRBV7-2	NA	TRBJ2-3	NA	TGTGCCAGCAGCTTAGCCCAAGATACGCAGTATTTT	CASSLAQDTQYF
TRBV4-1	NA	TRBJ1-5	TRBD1	TGCGCCAGCAGCCAAGATAGGGACAGGGGGGGCCAGCCCCAGCATTTT	CASSQDRDRGGQPQHF
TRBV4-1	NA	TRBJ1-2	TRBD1	TGCGCCAGCAGCCAAGAGGGTGGCAGGGGGAGGAAGGTTTATGGCTACACCTTC	CASSQEGGRGRKVYGYTF
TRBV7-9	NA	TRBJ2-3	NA	TGTGCCAGCAGCTTGGACTCCCAATTCACAGATACGCAGTATTTT	CASSLDSQFTDTQYF
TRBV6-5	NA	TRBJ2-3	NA	TGTGCCAGCAGTTACGGGCGCACAGATACGCAGTATTTT	CASSYGRTDTQYF
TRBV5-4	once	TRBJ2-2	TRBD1	TGTGCCAGCATGAGACCGACTGGACAGGACACCGGGGAGCTGTTTTTT	CASMRPTGQDTGELFF
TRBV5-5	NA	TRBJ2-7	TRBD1	TGTGCCAGCAGCTTGAGAGGGGGCAACTACGAGCAGTACTTC	CASSLRGGNYEQYF
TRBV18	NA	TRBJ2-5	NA	TGTGCCAGCTCACCTAATATCAGGTCTATGGGAGAGACCCAGTACTTC	CASSPNIRSMGETQYF
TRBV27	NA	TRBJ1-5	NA	TGTGCCAGCAGTCCGTACAGGGATAGCAATCAGCCCCAGCATTTT	CASSPYRDSNQPQHF
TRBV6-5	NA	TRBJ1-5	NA	TGTGCCAGCAGTTCCTTCTTGGACAGCCCTGGGCCCCAGCATTTT	CASSSFLDSPGPQHF
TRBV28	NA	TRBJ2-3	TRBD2	TGTGCCAGCAGCGCCGCTCTAGCGGGGGGGGGAGATACGCAGTATTTT	CASSAALAGGGDTQYF
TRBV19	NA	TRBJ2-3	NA	TGTGCCAGTAGTCCCTTCAGGGACCTGCCCAGTACTACGCAGTATTTT	CASSPFRDLPSTTQYF
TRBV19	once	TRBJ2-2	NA	TGTGCCAGTAGGACACGGATATTGAACACCGGGGAGCTGTTTTTT	CASRTRILNTGELFF
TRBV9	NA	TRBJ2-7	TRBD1	TGTGCCAGCAGCGATACCTGGGGACAGCCCTTCTCCTACGAGCAGTACTTC	CASSDTWGQPFSYEQYF
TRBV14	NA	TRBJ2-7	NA	TGTGCCAGCAGCCAAGGACGAGGGGGACCGACCTACGAGCAGTACTTC	CASSQGRGGPTYEQYF
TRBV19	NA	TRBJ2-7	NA	TGTGCCAGTAGTATTAAGTGGAACTACGAGCAGTACTTC	CASSIKWNYEQYF
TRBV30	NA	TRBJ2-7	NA	TGTGCCTGGAGTGTAGCCGGGCCCTACGAGCAGTACTTC	CAWSVAGPYEQYF
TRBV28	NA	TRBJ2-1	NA	TGTGCCAGCAGTTTCCTCCGGGACGAGCAGTTCTTC	CASSFLRDEQFF
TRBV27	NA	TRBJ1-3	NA	TGTGCCAGCAGTTTATCGAGGGAGGGCTCTGGAAACACCATATATTTT	CASSLSREGSGNTIYF
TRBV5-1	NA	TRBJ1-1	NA	TGCGCCAGCAGCCAGGACGGGCTGAGCTTGAACACTGAAGCTTTCTTT	CASSQDGLSLNTEAFF
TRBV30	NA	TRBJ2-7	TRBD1	TGTGCCTCCACCCCGACAGGGGGCTACGAGCAGTACTTC	CASTPTGGYEQYF
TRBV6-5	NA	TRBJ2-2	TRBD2	TGTGCCAGCAGTTATGTGGGGGGGTACACCGGGGAGCTGTTTTTT	CASSYVGGYTGELFF
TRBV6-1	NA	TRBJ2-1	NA	TGTGCCAGCAGCACAAACAGGGTTATCCCAAGCGAGCAGTTCTTC	CASSTNRVIPSEQFF
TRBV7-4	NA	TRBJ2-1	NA	TGTGCCAGCAGAAACCTGGGCAGGGTGAACAATGAGCAGTTCTTC	CASRNLGRVNNEQFF
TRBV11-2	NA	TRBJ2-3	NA	TGTGCCAGCAGCAGCGGGTTCCCCACAGATACGCAGTATTTT	CASSSGFPTDTQYF
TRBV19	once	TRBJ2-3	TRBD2	TGTGCCAGTAGCCGAGCGGGGTCGACAGATACGCAGTATTTT	CASSRAGSTDTQYF